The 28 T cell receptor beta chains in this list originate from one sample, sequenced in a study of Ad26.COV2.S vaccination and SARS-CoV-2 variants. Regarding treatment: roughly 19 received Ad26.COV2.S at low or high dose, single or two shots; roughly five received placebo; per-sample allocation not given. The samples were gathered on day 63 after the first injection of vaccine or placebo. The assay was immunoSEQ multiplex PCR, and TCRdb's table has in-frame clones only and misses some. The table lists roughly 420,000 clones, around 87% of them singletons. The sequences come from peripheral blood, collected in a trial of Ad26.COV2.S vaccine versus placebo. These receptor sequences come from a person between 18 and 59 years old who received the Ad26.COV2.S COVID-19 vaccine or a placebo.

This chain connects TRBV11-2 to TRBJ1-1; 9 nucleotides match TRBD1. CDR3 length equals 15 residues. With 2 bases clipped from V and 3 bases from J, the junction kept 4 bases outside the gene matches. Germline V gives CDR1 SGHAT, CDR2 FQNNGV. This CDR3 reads CASSLLQGAHTEAFF. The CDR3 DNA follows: TGTGCCAGCAGCTTATTACAGGGGGCTCACACTGAAGCTTTCTTT.

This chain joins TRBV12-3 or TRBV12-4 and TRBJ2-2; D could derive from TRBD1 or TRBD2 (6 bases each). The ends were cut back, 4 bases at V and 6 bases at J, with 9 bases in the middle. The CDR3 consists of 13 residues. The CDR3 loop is CASSYRGAGELFF. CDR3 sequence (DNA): TGTGCCAGCAGTTATAGGGGGGCCGGGGAGCTGTTTTTT.

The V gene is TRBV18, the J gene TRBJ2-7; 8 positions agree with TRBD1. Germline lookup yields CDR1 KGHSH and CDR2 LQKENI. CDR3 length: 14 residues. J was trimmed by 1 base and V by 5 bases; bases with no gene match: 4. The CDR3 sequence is CASSRGQGSYEQYF. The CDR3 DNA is TGTGCCAGCTCAAGAGGACAGGGTTCCTACGAGCAGTACTTC.

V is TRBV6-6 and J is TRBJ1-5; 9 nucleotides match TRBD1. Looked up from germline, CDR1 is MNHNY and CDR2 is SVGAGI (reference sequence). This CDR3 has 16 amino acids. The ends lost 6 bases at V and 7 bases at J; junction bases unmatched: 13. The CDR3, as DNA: TGTGCCAGCAGCAGGACAGGGGATGGGGTTGGCCAGCCCCAGCATTTT. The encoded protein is CASSRTGDGVGQPQHF.

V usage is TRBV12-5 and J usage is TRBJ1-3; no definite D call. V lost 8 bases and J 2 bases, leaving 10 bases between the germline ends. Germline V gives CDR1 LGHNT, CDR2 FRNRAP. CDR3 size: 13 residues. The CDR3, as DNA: TGTGCTAGTAGCTATGAAGCTGGAAACACCATATATTTT. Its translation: CASSYEAGNTIYF.

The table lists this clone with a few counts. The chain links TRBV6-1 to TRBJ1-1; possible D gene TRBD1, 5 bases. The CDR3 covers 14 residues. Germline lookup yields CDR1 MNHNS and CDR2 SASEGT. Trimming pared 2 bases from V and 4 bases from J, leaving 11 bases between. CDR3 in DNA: TGTGCCAGCAGTGAATCTGGCAGGGCCACTGAAGCTTTCTTT. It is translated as CASSESGRATEAFF.

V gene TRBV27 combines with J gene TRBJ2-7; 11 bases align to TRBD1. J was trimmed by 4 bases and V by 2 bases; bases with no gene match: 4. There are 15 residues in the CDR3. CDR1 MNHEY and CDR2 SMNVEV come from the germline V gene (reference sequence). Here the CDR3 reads CASSLGQGAFYEQYF. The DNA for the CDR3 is TGTGCCAGCAGTTTAGGACAGGGGGCGTTTTACGAGCAGTACTTC.

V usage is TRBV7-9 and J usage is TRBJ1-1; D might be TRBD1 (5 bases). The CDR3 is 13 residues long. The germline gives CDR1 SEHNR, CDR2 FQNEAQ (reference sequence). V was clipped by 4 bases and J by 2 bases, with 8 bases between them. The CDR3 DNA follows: TGTGCCAGCAGCTGGGGGGATAACACTGAAGCTTTCTTT. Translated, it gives CASSWGDNTEAFF.

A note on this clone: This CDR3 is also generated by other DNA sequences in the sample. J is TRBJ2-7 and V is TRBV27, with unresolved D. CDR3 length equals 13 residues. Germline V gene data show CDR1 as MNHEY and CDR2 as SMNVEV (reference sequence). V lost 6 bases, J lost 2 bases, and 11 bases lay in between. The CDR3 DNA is TGTGCCAGCAGCCTAGGTGGCCCCTACGAGCAGTACTTC. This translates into CASSLGGPYEQYF.

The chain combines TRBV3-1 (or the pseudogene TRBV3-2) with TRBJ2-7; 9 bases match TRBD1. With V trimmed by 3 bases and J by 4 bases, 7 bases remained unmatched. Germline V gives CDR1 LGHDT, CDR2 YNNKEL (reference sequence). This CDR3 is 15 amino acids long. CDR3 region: CASSQGYRGPYEQYF. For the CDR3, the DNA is TGTGCCAGCAGCCAGGGTTACAGGGGGCCTTACGAGCAGTACTTC.

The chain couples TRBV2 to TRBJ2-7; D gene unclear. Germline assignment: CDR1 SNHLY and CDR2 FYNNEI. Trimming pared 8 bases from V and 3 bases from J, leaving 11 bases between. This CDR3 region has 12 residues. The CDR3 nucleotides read TGTGCCAGCCGGGCGGTGGGCTACGAGCAGTACTTC. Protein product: CASRAVGYEQYF.

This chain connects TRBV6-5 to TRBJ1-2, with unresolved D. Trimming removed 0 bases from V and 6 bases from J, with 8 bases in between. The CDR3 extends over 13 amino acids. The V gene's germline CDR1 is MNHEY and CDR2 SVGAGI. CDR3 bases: TGTGCCAGCAGTTACTCCTTCGGTGATGGCTACACCTTC. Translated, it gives CASSYSFGDGYTF.

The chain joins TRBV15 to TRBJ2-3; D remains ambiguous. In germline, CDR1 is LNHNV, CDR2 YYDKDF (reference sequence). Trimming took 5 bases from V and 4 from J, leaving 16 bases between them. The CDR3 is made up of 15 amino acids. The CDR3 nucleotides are TGTGCCACCAGCTATCAACTCCCCGGGTCAGATACGCAGTATTTT. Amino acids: CATSYQLPGSDTQYF.

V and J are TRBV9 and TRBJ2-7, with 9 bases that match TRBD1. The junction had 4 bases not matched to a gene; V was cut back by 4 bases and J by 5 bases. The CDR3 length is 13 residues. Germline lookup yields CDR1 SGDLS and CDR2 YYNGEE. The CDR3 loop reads CASSTWTGDEQYF. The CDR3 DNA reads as TGTGCCAGCAGCACCTGGACAGGGGACGAGCAGTACTTC.

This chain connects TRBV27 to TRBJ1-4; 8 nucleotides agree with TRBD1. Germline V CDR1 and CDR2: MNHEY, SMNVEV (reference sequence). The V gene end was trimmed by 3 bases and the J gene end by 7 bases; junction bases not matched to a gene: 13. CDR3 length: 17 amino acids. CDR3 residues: CASSFFDRGILGEKLFF. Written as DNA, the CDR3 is TGTGCCAGCAGTTTCTTCGACAGGGGAATTCTAGGTGAAAAACTGTTTTTT.

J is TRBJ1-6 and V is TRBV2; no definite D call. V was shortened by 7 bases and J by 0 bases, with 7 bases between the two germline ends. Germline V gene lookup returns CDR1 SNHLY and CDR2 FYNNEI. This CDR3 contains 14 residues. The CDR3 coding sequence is TGTGCCAGCAAAACGGGCTCCTATAATTCACCCCTCCACTTT. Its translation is CASKTGSYNSPLHF.

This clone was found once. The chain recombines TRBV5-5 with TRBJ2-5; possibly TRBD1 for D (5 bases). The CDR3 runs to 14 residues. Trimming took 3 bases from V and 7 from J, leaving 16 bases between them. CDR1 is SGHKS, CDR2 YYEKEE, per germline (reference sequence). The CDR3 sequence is CASSSTPGAATQYF. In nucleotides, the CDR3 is TGTGCCAGCAGCTCGACGCCTGGGGCCGCGACCCAGTACTTC.

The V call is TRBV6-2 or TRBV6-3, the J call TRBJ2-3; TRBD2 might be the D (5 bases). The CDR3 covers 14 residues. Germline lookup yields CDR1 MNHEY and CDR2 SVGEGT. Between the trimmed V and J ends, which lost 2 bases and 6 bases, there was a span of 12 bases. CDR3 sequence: CASSYERGVDTQYF. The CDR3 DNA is TGTGCCAGCAGTTACGAACGGGGAGTGGATACGCAGTATTTT.

The CDR3 DNA is TGCGCCAGCAGCCAGTACAACGACGTCGGGGGTTCAGATGGCTACACCTTC. Translated, it gives CASSQYNDVGGSDGYTF. J is TRBJ1-2 and V is TRBV4-3; maybe TRBD1 (5 bases). CDR1 LGHNA and CDR2 YSLEER come from the germline V gene. V was pared by 3 bases and J by 6 bases, with 23 bases between. The CDR3 spans 17 residues.

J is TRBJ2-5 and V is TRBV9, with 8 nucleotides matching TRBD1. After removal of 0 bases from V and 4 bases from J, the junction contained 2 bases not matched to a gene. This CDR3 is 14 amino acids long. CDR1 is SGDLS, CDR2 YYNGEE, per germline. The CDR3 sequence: CASSVGDRLETQYF. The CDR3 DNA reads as TGTGCCAGCAGCGTAGGGGACAGGCTAGAGACCCAGTACTTC.

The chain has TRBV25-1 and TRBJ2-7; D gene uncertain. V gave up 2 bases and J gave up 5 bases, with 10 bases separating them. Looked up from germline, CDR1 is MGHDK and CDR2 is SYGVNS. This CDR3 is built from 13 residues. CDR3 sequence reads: CASSEQTEHEQYF. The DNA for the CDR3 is TGTGCCAGCAGTGAACAGACTGAACACGAGCAGTACTTC.

CDR3 DNA: TGCAGTGCTATAACCGGCGACGAGCAGTACTTC. Amino acids: CSAITGDEQYF. The rearrangement joins TRBV20-1 to TRBJ2-7; D unclear. This CDR3 has 11 amino acids. Germline V lookup: CDR1 DFQATT, CDR2 SNEGSKA (reference sequence). Trimming stripped 4 bases from V and 5 bases from J, with 9 bases between.

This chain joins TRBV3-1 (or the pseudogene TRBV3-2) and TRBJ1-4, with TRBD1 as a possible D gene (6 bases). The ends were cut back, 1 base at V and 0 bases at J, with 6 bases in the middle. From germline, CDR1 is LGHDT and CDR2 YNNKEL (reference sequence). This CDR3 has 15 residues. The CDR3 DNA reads TGTGCCAGCAGCCAAGGACAGGCAACTAATGAAAAACTGTTTTTT. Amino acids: CASSQGQATNEKLFF.

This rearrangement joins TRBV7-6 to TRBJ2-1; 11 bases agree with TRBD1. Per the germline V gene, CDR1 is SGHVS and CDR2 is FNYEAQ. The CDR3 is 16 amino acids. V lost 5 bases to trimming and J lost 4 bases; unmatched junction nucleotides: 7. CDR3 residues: CASSPGQGGQYNEQFF. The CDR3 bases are TGTGCCAGCAGCCCGGGACAGGGGGGACAATACAATGAGCAGTTCTTC.

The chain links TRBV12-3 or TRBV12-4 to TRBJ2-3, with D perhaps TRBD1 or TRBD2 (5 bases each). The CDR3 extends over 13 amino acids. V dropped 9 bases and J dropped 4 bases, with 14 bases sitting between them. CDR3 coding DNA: TGTGCCAGTCATACGGGGCCGGCAGATACGCAGTATTTT. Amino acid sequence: CASHTGPADTQYF.

In DNA, the CDR3 is TGTGCCAGCAGCTCCGGACTAGCGGGGGACGGGACCCAGTACTTC. It codes for CASSSGLAGDGTQYF. The chain has TRBV7-2 and TRBJ2-5; 13 bases map to TRBD2. Germline loops: CDR1 SGHTA, CDR2 FQGNSA. The CDR3 consists of 15 residues. V shed 4 bases, J shed 7 bases, and the junction held 6 bases outside the gene matches.

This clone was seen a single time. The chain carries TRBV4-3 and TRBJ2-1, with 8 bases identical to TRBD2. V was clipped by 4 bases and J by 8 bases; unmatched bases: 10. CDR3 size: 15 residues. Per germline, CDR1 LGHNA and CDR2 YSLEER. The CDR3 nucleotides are TGCGCCAGCAGCCCCTTAGCGGGGCGGCGCGATGAGCAGTTCTTC. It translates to CASSPLAGRRDEQFF.

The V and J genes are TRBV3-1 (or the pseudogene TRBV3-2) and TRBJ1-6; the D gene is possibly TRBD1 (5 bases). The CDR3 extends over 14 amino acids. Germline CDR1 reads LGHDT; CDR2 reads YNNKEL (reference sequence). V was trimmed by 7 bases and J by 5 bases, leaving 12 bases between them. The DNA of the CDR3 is TGTGCCAGCAACCAGGGCAGCCATAATTCACCCCTCCACTTT. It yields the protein CASNQGSHNSPLHF.